This section outlines one T cell receptor beta chain sequence together with its context. Its antigen is not identified. The sample comes from a study of T cells after yellow fever vaccination. Study-wide findings and caveats: A weaker secondary response peaked on day 5, the primary on day 15.

Universal primer sites and UMIs were introduced during 5'RACE template-switching synthesis of TCR cDNA. TCRdb re-called the 5' RACE reads with MiXCR, one entry per CDR3 protein. The sample lists approximately 330,000 distinct CDR3 sequences; approximately 13% were seen once. The CDR3 contains 14 residues. Germline assignment: CDR1 LGHDT and CDR2 YNNKEL (reference sequence). V dropped 6 bases and J dropped 3 bases, with 14 bases sitting between them. The sequence was collected from a man between 18 and 35 years old who received the YFV17D yellow fever vaccine. This specimen was CD4+ T cells sorted from PBMCs, taken 15 days after the yellow fever booster vaccination. V gene TRBV3-1 combines with J gene TRBJ2-5; D assignment may be TRBD1 or TRBD2 (5 bases each). The DNA for the CDR3 is TGTGCCAGCAGTTCGAATGGGGGAGAAGAGACCCAGTACTTC. Amino acids: CASSSNGGEETQYF.